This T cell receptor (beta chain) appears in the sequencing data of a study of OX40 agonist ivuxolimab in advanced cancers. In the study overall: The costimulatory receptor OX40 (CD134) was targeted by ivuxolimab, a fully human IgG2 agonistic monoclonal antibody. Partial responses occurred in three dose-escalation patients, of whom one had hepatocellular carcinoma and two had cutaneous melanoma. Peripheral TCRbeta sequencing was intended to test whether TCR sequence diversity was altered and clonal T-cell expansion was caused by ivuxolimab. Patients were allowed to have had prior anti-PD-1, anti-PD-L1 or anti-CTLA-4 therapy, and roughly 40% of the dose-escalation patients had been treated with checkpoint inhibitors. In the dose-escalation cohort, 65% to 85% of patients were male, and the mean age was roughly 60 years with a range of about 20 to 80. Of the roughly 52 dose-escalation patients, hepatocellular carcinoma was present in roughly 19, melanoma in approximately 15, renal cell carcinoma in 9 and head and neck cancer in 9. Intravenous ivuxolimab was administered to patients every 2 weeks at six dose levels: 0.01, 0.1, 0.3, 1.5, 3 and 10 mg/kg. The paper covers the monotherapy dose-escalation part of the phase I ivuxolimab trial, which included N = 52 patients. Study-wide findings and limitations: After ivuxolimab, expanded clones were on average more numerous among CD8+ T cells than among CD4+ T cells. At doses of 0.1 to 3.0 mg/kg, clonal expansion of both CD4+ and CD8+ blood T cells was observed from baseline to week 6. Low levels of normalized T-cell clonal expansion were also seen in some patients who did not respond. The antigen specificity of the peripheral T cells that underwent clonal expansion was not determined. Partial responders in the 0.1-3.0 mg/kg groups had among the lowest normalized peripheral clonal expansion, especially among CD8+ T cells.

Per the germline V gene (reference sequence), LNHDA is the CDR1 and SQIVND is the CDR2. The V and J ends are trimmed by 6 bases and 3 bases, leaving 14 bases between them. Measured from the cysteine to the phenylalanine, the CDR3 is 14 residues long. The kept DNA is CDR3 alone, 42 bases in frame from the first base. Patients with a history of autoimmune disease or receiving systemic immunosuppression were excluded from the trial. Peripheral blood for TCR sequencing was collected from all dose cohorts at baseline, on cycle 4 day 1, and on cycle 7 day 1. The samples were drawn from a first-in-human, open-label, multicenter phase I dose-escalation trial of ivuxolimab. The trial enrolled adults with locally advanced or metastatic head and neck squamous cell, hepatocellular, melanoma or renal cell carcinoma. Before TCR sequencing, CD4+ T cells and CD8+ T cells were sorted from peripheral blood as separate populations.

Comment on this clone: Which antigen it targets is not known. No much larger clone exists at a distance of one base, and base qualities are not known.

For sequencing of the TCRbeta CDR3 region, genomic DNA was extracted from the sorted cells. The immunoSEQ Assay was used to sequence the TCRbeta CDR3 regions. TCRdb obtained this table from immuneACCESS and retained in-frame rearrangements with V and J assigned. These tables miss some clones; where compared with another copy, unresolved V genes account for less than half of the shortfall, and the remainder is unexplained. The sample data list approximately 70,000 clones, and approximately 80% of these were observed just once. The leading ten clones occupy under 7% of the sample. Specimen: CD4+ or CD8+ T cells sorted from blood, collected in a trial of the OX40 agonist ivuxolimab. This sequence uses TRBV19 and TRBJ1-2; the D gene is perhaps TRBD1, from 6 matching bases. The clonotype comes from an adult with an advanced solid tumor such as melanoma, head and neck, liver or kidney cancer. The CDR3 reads CASRTTGIDYGYTF. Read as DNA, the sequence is TGTGCCAGTAGAACCACAGGGATTGACTATGGCTACACCTTC.